Listed here is a single T cell receptor (beta chain). As yet, its antigen is unknown. This CDR3 spans 16 amino acids. Per germline, CDR1 LGHNA and CDR2 YSLEER. J lost 6 bases, V lost 0 bases, and 7 bases had no gene match. Profiled with immunoSEQ multiplex PCR; TCRdb holds only in-frame clones, not every one. The sample yields about 70,000 clones, 88% seen once. The data belong to a study of T cell responses to AZD1222 COVID-19 vaccine. General observations from the study: Spike regions recognized by vaccine-associated CD4 TCRs spanned the protein, led by 160-218 and 743-854.

The source material was peripheral blood, sampled 28 days after the second dose of the MenACWY control vaccine. The V and J genes are TRBV4-3 and TRBJ2-2; 7 bases match TRBD2. This clonotype originated in an adult who received the MenACWY meningococcal vaccine as a control. The CDR3 DNA reads TGCGCCAGCAGCCAAGATAGGGAGGGCTATCCCGGGGAGCTGTTTTTT. The encoded protein is CASSQDREGYPGELFF.